The 30 T cell receptor beta chains presented below share a single source sample, sequenced in a study of blood T cells in healthy people across ages. Together with a sample-barcoded 5' primer, a J-beta primer mix was included in a second PCR lasting about 7 to 12 cycles. TCRdb processed the 5' RACE reads anew with MiXCR; each CDR3 protein has one entry. There are around 1,500,000 distinct CDR3 sequences in the sample; roughly 27% occur only once, and 7.7% lies in the top ten. The specimen was blood. The origin of the receptors is a woman in her twenties or thirties in good health.

The CDR3 sequence: CSAEGTGLNGYTF. CDR3 DNA sequence: TGCAGTGCGGAAGGGACAGGGTTGAATGGCTACACCTTC. The chain is built from TRBV20-1 and TRBJ1-2; TRBD1 matches 9 bases. The V gene's germline CDR1 is DFQATT and CDR2 SNEGSKA (reference sequence). Trimming at V came to 6 bases and at J to 6 bases, leaving 8 bases not matched to a gene. The CDR3 sequence is 13 residues long.

This clonotype was observed many times. V usage is TRBV6-5 and J usage is TRBJ1-2; 10 nucleotides line up with TRBD1. Germline lookup yields CDR1 MNHEY and CDR2 SVGAGI. The trim removed 5 bases at V and 8 bases at J, leaving 8 bases unmatched. The CDR3 is 14 amino acids. The CDR3 bases are TGTGCCAGCAGTACCCGGGACAGGGGAAGGGGCTACACCTTC. Its translation: CASSTRDRGRGYTF.

V is TRBV6-2 or TRBV6-3 and J is TRBJ2-1; maybe TRBD2 (6 bases). Trimming shortened V by 10 bases and J by 8 bases, and 21 bases separated the two germline ends. CDR3 length: 14 amino acids. Germline V CDR1 and CDR2: MNHEY, SVGEGT. The DNA of the CDR3 is TGTGCCACCAGGAACGGGTGGCCTAGCGATGAGCAGTTCTTC. Translated: CATRNGWPSDEQFF.

A note on this clonotype: A read error may explain this, as a much larger clone is one base away. This rearrangement joins TRBV6-1 to TRBJ1-2; tentative D call: TRBD1 (6 bases). The CDR3 sequence is 14 residues long. In germline, CDR1 is MNHNS, CDR2 SASEGT. Trimming shortened V by 3 bases and J by 8 bases, and 16 bases separated the two germline ends. The CDR3 DNA is TGTGCCAGCAGTGAGACAGGAGCCTGGGGGGGCTACACCTTC. Translating it yields CASSETGAWGGYTF.

V usage is TRBV6-5 and J usage is TRBJ2-5; 10 nucleotides match TRBD1. J gave up 5 bases and V 5 bases, and 8 bases lay outside the gene matches. CDR3 length: 15 amino acids. The V gene's germline CDR1 is MNHEY and CDR2 SVGAGI. The CDR3 coding sequence is TGTGCCAGCAGTCAGACAGGGGGCACGAGGGAGACCCAGTACTTC. It specifies CASSQTGGTRETQYF.

The chain recombines TRBV12-3 or TRBV12-4 with TRBJ2-3, with unresolved D. Trimming removed 6 bases at V and 13 bases at J, with 14 bases between. The CDR3 has 11 residues. The CDR3 DNA sequence: TGTGCCAGCAGGCGCACAGATGCGGAGTATTTT. This encodes CASRRTDAEYF.

This clonotype turned up a few times. Since a much larger clone is just one base distant, this may be a read error. The chain uses TRBV20-1 and TRBJ2-7; D is possibly TRBD1 or TRBD2 (5 bases each). The germline gives CDR1 DFQATT, CDR2 SNEGSKA (reference sequence). The length of the CDR3 is 12 residues. The CDR3 DNA sequence: TGCAGGGCATGGGACGGAACCTACGAGCAGTACTTC. Protein: CRAWDGTYEQYF.

This chain connects TRBV20-1 to TRBJ2-3, with D perhaps being TRBD1 or TRBD2 (5 bases each). Trimming shortened V by 5 bases and J by 2 bases, and 23 bases separated the two germline ends. Per the germline V gene, CDR1 is DFQATT and CDR2 is SNEGSKA (reference sequence). This CDR3 is built from 17 residues. The DNA for the CDR3 is TGCAGTGCTGGCCTCGGTGGGACCACATACATCACAGATACGCAGTATTTT. Translating gives CSAGLGGTTYITDTQYF.

This clonotype turned up a few times. The chain carries TRBV2 and TRBJ2-7; 9 bases agree with TRBD2. Germline V gene lookup returns CDR1 SNHLY and CDR2 FYNNEI. Germline trimming cut 2 bases from V and 6 bases from J; bases unmatched to any gene: 8. CDR3 length: 15 residues. CDR3 amino acids: CASSESPSGAFEQYF. The CDR3 DNA follows: TGTGCCAGCAGTGAATCTCCTAGCGGGGCATTCGAGCAGTACTTC.

This clonotype was counted between two and nine times. The chain couples TRBV7-2 to TRBJ2-7; 7 bases align to TRBD1. The CDR3 totals 15 residues. V lost 5 bases and J lost 2; bases outside the gene matches: 9. CDR1 and CDR2 (germline): SGHTA, FQGNSA. This CDR3 is CASSQGDTLTYEQYF. CDR3 coding DNA: TGTGCCAGCAGCCAGGGGGACACCCTTACCTACGAGCAGTACTTC.

A remark on this clonotype: The limits of the CDR3 on the DNA are not certain, so only TCRdb's listed CDR3 is given. The gene calls are TRBV7-2 and TRBJ1-2; TRBD1, the D gene given by the table, was not confirmed from the DNA. The CDR3 length equals 20 residues, ends included. Looked up from germline, CDR1 is SGHTA and CDR2 is FQGNSA. CDR3 protein: CASSFRLGSSGRAASDGYTF.

The chain joins TRBV5-1 to TRBJ2-1; 15 positions match TRBD2. The trim removed 8 bases at V and 6 bases at J, leaving 9 bases unmatched. CDR3 length: 16 amino acids. CDR1 is SGHRS, CDR2 YFSETQ, per germline. The CDR3 region is CARGLAGGSGGNEQFF. CDR3 nucleotides: TGCGCCAGGGGACTAGCGGGAGGTTCGGGCGGCAATGAGCAGTTCTTC.

A note on this clonotype: A read error may account for a junction end that differs from germline. This sequence joins TRBV5-1 and TRBJ1-1; D unresolved. The germline V gene has CDR1 SGHRS and CDR2 YFSETQ. The CDR3 sequence is 13 residues long. The CDR3 DNA follows: TGCGCCCGCAGCTTGGTGAGGGAAACTGAAGCTTTCTTT. The encoded protein is CARSLVRETEAFF.

Turning to this clonotype: Germline and junction disagree at one end, which may indicate a read error. This chain connects TRBV18 to TRBJ2-7, with TRBD2 as a possible D gene (5 bases). Germline CDR1 and CDR2: KGHSH and LQKENI. This CDR3 contains 13 residues. CDR3 nucleotides: TGTGCCAGCTCGGACCTGGAGGTTAGCGAGCGGTACTTC. Protein product: CASSDLEVSERYF.

The CDR3, as DNA: TGTGCCAGCAGCGTAGTCGAGACTAGCGGTTCTGAGCAGTTCTTC. Its protein product is CASSVVETSGSEQFF. The rearrangement links TRBV9 to TRBJ2-1; TRBD2 matches at 9 bases. The CDR3 totals 15 residues. Germline V gives CDR1 SGDLS, CDR2 YYNGEE. V was clipped by 0 bases and J by 9 bases; unmatched bases: 7.

The J gene is TRBJ2-7, the V gene TRBV29-1; TRBD1 is a possible D gene (6 bases). Germline lookup yields CDR1 SQVTM and CDR2 ANQGSEA. Trimming shortened V by 8 bases and J by 6 bases, and 11 bases separated the two germline ends. There are 10 residues in the CDR3. Here the CDR3 reads CSSGGVEQYF. In DNA, the CDR3 is TGCAGCTCTGGGGGCGTCGAGCAGTACTTC.

This clonotype was detected many times. The chain carries TRBV15 and TRBJ1-5; no clear D gene. The CDR3 covers 13 residues. The V end lost 0 bases, the J end lost 7 bases, and 7 bases lay between the germline ends. Germline-derived CDR1 and CDR2 are LNHNV and YYDKDF (reference sequence). This CDR3 reads CATSRDLGQPQHF. The CDR3 DNA follows: TGTGCCACCAGCAGAGATCTCGGGCAGCCCCAGCATTTT.

A remark on this clonotype: This may stem from a read error, because a much larger clone lies one nucleotide away. The V gene is TRBV10-3, the J gene TRBJ1-5; the D gene is possibly TRBD1 (5 bases). CDR1 and CDR2 from the germline V gene are ENHRY and SYGVKD. The CDR3 runs 13 residues. With 6 bases removed from V and 6 bases from J, the gap between germline ends came to 12 bases. This CDR3 is CAIRENGGQPQHF. The CDR3 DNA reads as TGTGCCATCAGGGAGAACGGGGGTCAGCCCCAGCATTTT.

The CDR3 protein is CASSVQVGAYEQYF. The CDR3 DNA reads TGTGCCAGCAGCGTACAGGTGGGGGCCTACGAGCAGTACTTC. This rearrangement joins TRBV28 to TRBJ2-7; the D call may be TRBD1 or TRBD2 (5 bases each). Germline lookup yields CDR1 MDHEN and CDR2 SYDVKM. The CDR3 is 14 amino acids. The V and J ends lost 6 bases and 2 bases respectively, with 14 bases between them.

This clonotype came up a few times. V gene TRBV7-8 combines with J gene TRBJ1-4; D is uncertain. With 4 bases removed from V and 8 bases from J, the gap between germline ends came to 17 bases. Germline V gives CDR1 SGHVS, CDR2 FQNEAQ. CDR3 size: 15 residues. CDR3 loop: CASSYGLQREEKLFF. DNA for the CDR3: TGTGCCAGCAGCTATGGACTACAGAGGGAGGAAAAACTGTTTTTT.

This chain connects TRBV10-1 to TRBJ2-1; maybe TRBD1 (6 bases). Germline CDR1 and CDR2: WNHNN and SYGVQD (reference sequence). Trimming took off 6 bases at V and 0 bases at J, with 15 bases between the two ends. The CDR3 is 16 amino acids. The CDR3 DNA reads as TGCGCCAGCAGCCCTACGGGACACATCTCCTACAATGAGCAGTTCTTC. This sequence encodes CASSPTGHISYNEQFF.

The chain has TRBV4-3 and TRBJ1-5; D is undetermined. This CDR3 has 14 amino acids. Germline-derived CDR1 and CDR2 are LGHNA and YSLEER. The germline V and J ends were trimmed by 4 bases and 1 base, with 8 bases remaining between them. This CDR3 reads CASSRVLSNQPQHF. For the CDR3, the DNA is TGCGCCAGCAGCCGGGTGTTGAGCAATCAGCCCCAGCATTTT.

This clonotype appeared many times. The V gene is TRBV29-1, the J gene TRBJ2-7; the match to TRBD1 covers 8 bases. V trimming: 6 bases; J trimming: 6 bases; junction bases outside the gene matches: 7. Per germline, CDR1 SQVTM and CDR2 ANQGSEA. This CDR3 region has 12 residues. CDR3 amino acids: CSVGTDRAEQYF. CDR3 sequence (DNA): TGCAGCGTAGGAACGGACAGGGCCGAGCAGTACTTC.

Details on this clonotype: A much larger clone sits a single nucleotide away, making a read error possible. CDR3: CASSGDRGGIRLRYF. For the CDR3, the DNA is TGTGCCAGCAGTGGAGACAGGGGGGGGATACGATTGCGGTACTTC. The chain employs TRBV27 and TRBJ2-7; the match to TRBD1 covers 9 bases. This CDR3 has 15 amino acids. The V gene end was trimmed by 5 bases and the J gene end by 12 bases; junction bases not matched to a gene: 17. Germline V gene sequence: CDR1 MNHEY, CDR2 SMNVEV (reference sequence).

This clonotype was recorded many times. V usage is TRBV20-1 and J usage is TRBJ2-5, with 7 bases identical to TRBD2. V lost 1 base, J lost 4 bases, and 3 bases stayed unmatched. Germline V gene lookup returns CDR1 DFQATT and CDR2 SNEGSKA (reference sequence). CDR3 length equals 13 residues. The CDR3 bases are TGCAGTGCTAGAGGAGCGGGGAGAGAGACCCAGTACTTC. Amino acid sequence: CSARGAGRETQYF.

Concerning this clonotype: Germline is not matched at one junction end, which may reflect a read error. This rearrangement joins TRBV5-1 to TRBJ2-3; D not certain. Per germline, CDR1 SGHRS and CDR2 YFSETQ. The CDR3 length is 12 residues. The chain's CDR3 is CANSLATDTQYF. CDR3 DNA: TGCGCCAACAGCTTGGCCACGGATACGCAGTATTTT.

This clonotype occurred many times. This rearrangement joins TRBV15 to TRBJ2-6; D is possibly TRBD1 or TRBD2 (5 bases each). V shed 1 base and J shed 0 bases, with 10 bases lying between them. This CDR3 is 17 amino acids long. Germline V lookup: CDR1 LNHNV, CDR2 YYDKDF (reference sequence). The CDR3 coding sequence is TGTGCCACCAGCAGAGGAGAGGGGATCTCTGGGGCCAACGTCCTGACTTTC. This codes for CATSRGEGISGANVLTF.

The chain has TRBV20-1 and TRBJ1-5, with a possible D match to TRBD1 (5 bases). The V and J ends lost 5 bases and 11 bases respectively, with 19 bases between them. Germline lookup yields CDR1 DFQATT and CDR2 SNEGSKA (reference sequence). The CDR3 extends over 13 amino acids. The CDR3 spells CSAGVGTGPSQHF. CDR3 in DNA: TGCAGTGCTGGAGTTGGGACCGGTCCTTCCCAGCATTTT.

Only a few counts were recorded for this clonotype. The J gene is TRBJ2-1, the V gene TRBV7-9; 9 nucleotides agree with TRBD2. This CDR3 spans 16 amino acids. Looked up from germline, CDR1 is SEHNR and CDR2 is FQNEAQ (reference sequence). Trimming at V came to 4 bases and at J to 3 bases, leaving 7 bases not matched to a gene. The CDR3 sequence is CASSSPQRGVYNEQFF. CDR3 coding DNA: TGTGCCAGCAGCTCTCCGCAGCGGGGGGTCTACAATGAGCAGTTCTTC.

This clonotype was detected only a few times. The chain links TRBV7-9 to TRBJ1-2, with 9 bases lining up with TRBD1. The CDR3 runs to 16 residues. V shed 5 bases, J shed 4 bases, and the junction held 11 bases outside the gene matches. Germline V gene data show CDR1 as SEHNR and CDR2 as FQNEAQ (reference sequence). Written as DNA, the CDR3 is TGTGCCAGCAGCGGGGACAGGGATTTCTTGGTCTATGGCTACACCTTC. Residues: CASSGDRDFLVYGYTF. Full variable domain (outside the CDR3, taken from reference TRBV7-9 and TRBJ1-2): DTGVSQNPRHKITKRGQNVTFRCDPISEHNRLYWYRQTLGQGPEFLTYFQNEAQLEKSRLLSDRFSAERPKGSFSTLEIQRTEQGDSAMYLCASSGDRDFLVYGYTFGSGTRLTVV.